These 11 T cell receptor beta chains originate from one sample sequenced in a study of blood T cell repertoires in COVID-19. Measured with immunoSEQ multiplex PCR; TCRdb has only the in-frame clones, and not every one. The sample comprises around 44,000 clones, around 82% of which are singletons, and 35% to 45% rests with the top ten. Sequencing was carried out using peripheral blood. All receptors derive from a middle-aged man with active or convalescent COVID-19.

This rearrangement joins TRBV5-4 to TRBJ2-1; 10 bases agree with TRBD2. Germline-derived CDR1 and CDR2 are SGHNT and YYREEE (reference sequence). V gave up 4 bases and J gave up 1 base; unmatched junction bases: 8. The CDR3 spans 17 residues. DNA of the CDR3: TGTGCCAGCAGCAATAGCGGGGGGCCCTTATCCTACAATGAGCAGTTCTTC. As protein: CASSNSGGPLSYNEQFF. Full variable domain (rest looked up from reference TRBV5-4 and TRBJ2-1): ETGVTQSPTHLIKTRGQQVTLRCSSQSGHNTVSWYQQALGQGPQFIFQYYREEENGRGNFPPRFSGLQFPNYSSELNVNALELDDSALYLCASSNSGGPLSYNEQFFGPGTRLTVL.

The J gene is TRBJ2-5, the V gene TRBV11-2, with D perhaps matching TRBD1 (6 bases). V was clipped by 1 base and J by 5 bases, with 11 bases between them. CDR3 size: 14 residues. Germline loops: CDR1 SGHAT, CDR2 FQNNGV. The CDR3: CASSLGARGETQYF. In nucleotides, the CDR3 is TGTGCCAGCAGCTTAGGGGCCAGGGGTGAGACCCAGTACTTC. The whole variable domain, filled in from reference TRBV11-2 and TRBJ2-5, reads EAGVAQSPRYKIIEKRQSVAFWCNPISGHATLYWYQQILGQGPKLLIQFQNNGVVDDSQLPKDRFSAERLKGVDSTLKIQPAKLEDSAVYLCASSLGARGETQYFGPGTRLLVL.

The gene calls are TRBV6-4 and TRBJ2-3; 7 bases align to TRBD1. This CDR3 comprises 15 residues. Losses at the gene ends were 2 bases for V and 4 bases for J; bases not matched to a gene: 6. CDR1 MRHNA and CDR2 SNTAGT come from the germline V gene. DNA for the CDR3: TGTGCCAGCAGTGACCAAGGGGGCGCCGCAGATACGCAGTATTTT. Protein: CASSDQGGAADTQYF.

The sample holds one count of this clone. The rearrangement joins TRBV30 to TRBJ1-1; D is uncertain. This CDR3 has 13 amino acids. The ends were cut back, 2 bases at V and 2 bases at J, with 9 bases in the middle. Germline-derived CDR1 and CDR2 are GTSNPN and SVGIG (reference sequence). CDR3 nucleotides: TGTGCCTGGAGTTACGGGAGCAACACTGAAGCTTTCTTT. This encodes CAWSYGSNTEAFF.

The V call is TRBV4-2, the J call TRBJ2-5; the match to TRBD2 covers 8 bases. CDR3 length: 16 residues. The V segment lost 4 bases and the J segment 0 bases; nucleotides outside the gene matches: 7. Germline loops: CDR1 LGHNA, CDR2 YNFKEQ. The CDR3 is CASSPVIAGYQETQYF. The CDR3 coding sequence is TGTGCCAGCAGCCCGGTAATAGCGGGGTACCAAGAGACCCAGTACTTC.

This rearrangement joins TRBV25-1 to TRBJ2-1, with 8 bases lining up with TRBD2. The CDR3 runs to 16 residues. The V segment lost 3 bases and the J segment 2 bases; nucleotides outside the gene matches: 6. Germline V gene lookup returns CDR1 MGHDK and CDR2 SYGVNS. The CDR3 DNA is TGTGCCAGCAGTGAGGGAGCGGGAGTGGCCTACAATGAGCAGTTCTTC. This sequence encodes CASSEGAGVAYNEQFF. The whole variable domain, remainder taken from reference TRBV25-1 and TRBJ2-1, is EADIYQTPRYLVIGTGKKITLECSQTMGHDKMYWYQQDPGMELHLIHYSYGVNSTEKGDLSSESTVSRIRTEHFPLTLESARPSHTSQYLCASSEGAGVAYNEQFFGPGTRLTVL.

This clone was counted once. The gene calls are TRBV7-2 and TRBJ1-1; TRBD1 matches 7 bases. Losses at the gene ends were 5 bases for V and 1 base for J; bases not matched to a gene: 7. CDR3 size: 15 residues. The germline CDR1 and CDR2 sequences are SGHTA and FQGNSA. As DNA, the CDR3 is TGTGCCAGCAGCATGACAGGGCTCAAGAACACTGAAGCTTTCTTT. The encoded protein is CASSMTGLKNTEAFF.

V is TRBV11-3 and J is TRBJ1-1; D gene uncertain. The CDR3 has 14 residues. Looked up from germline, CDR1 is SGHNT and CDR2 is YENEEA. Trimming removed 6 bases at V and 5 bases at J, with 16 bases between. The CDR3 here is CASRNTVVWTEAFF. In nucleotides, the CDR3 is TGTGCCAGCAGGAATACCGTAGTATGGACTGAAGCTTTCTTT.

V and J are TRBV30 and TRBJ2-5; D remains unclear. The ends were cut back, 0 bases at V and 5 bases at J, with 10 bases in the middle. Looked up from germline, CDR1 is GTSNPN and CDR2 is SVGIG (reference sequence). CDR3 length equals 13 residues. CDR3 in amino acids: CAWSVVGRETQYF. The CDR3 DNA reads TGTGCCTGGAGTGTTGTCGGTCGGGAGACCCAGTACTTC.

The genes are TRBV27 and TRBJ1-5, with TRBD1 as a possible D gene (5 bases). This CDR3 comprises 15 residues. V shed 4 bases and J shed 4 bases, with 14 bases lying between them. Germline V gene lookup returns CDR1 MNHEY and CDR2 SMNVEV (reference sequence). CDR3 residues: CASSWKLGGNQPQHF. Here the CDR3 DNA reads TGTGCCAGCAGTTGGAAGTTGGGGGGTAATCAGCCCCAGCATTTT.

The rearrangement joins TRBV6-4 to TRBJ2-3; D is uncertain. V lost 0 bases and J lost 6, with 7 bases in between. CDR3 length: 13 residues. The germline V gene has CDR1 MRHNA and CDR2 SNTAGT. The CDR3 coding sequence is TGTGCCAGCAGTGACTCCGCGAAGGATACGCAGTATTTT. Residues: CASSDSAKDTQYF.